The 8 T cell receptor beta chains in this list originate from one sample, sequenced in a study of OX40 agonist ivuxolimab in advanced cancers. Generated by immunoSEQ multiplex PCR, the TCRdb table keeps only in-frame clones and is missing some. The table lists roughly 61,000 clones, roughly 90% of them singletons, with 23% in the top ten. Sequencing was performed on CD4+ or CD8+ T cells sorted from blood, taken in a trial of the OX40 agonist ivuxolimab. The receptors originated from an adult with an advanced solid tumor such as melanoma, head and neck, liver or kidney cancer.

J is TRBJ1-5 and V is TRBV27, with D unclear. This CDR3 comprises 15 residues. Germline CDR1 MNHEY, CDR2 SMNVEV (reference sequence). Trimming stripped 5 bases from V and 1 base from J, with 12 bases between. CDR3 bases: TGTGCCAGCAGTCTGTTTTCCTACAGCAATCAGCCCCAGCATTTT. Translating gives CASSLFSYSNQPQHF.

The chain combines TRBV2 with TRBJ1-1, with no clear D. The CDR3 runs 12 residues. Germline assignment: CDR1 SNHLY and CDR2 FYNNEI. V was cut by 3 bases and J by 3 bases, with 5 bases left in between. The CDR3 loop reads CASSDSYTEAFF. The CDR3 DNA reads TGTGCCAGCAGTGACTCCTACACTGAAGCTTTCTTT.

The chain employs TRBV7-9 and TRBJ2-1; no clear D. The CDR3 extends over 17 amino acids. Germline values: CDR1 SEHNR, CDR2 FQNEAQ (reference sequence). The ends were cut back, 4 bases at V and 0 bases at J, with 16 bases in the middle. This chain's CDR3 is CASSSDLRWSSYNEQFF. In DNA, the CDR3 is TGTGCCAGCAGCTCAGACTTACGGTGGAGCTCCTACAATGAGCAGTTCTTC.

Written as DNA, the CDR3 is TGTGCCAGCAGTTTTACCCGAAACTATGGCTACACCTTC. As protein: CASSFTRNYGYTF. This sequence joins TRBV6-5 and TRBJ1-2; D uncertain. The CDR3 sequence is 13 residues long. The V gene lost 4 bases and the J gene lost 2 bases, with 8 bases spanning the gap. CDR1 is MNHEY, CDR2 SVGAGI, per germline.

The chain is built from TRBV7-9 and TRBJ2-6; D not resolved. CDR1 is SEHNR and CDR2 is FQNEAQ in the germline V gene (reference sequence). The V gene lost 5 bases and the J gene lost 3 bases, with 2 bases spanning the gap. The CDR3 extends over 12 amino acids. CDR3 DNA sequence: TGTGCCAGCAGCCTTGGGGCCAACGTCCTGACTTTC. Its translation: CASSLGANVLTF.

The rearrangement uses TRBV19 and TRBJ1-5; maybe TRBD1 (6 bases). Germline loops: CDR1 LNHDA, CDR2 SQIVND (reference sequence). The CDR3 length is 15 residues. Trimming removed 3 bases at V and 2 bases at J, with 11 bases between. The CDR3 coding sequence is TGTGCCAGTAGTATGGGTCAGGGGCGCAATCAGCCCCAGCATTTT. Encoded protein: CASSMGQGRNQPQHF.

This chain connects TRBV6-5 to TRBJ1-5, with TRBD1 matching over 11 bases. The germline V gene has CDR1 MNHEY and CDR2 SVGAGI. After removal of 8 bases from V and 2 bases from J, the junction contained 5 bases not matched to a gene. The CDR3 length is 15 residues. CDR3 residues: CASGQGAWGNQPQHF. The CDR3 DNA sequence: TGTGCCAGCGGACAGGGGGCGTGGGGCAATCAGCCCCAGCATTTT.

The rearrangement links TRBV6-5 to TRBJ1-5; 7 bases line up with TRBD1. This CDR3 comprises 15 residues. V shed 6 bases, J shed 0 bases, and the junction held 5 bases outside the gene matches. Germline assignment: CDR1 MNHEY and CDR2 SVGAGI. Here the CDR3 reads CASREQGYSNQPQHF. DNA of the CDR3: TGTGCCAGCAGGGAACAGGGGTATAGCAATCAGCCCCAGCATTTT.